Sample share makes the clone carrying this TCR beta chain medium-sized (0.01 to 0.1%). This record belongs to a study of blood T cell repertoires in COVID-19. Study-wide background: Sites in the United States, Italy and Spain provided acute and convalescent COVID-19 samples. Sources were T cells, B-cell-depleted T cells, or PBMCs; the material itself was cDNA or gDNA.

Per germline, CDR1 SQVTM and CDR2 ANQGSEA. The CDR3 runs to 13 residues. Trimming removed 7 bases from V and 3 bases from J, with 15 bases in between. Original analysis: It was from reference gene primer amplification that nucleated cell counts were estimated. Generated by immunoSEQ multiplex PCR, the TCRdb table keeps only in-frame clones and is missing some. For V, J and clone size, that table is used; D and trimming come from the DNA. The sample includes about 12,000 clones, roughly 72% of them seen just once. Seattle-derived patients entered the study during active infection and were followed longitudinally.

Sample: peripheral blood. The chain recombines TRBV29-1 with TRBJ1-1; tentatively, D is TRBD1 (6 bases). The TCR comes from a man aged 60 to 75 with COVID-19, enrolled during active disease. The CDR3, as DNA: TGCAGCGGAGGGGGGGCAGGGGACACTGAAGCTTTCTTT. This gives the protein CSGGGAGDTEAFF.